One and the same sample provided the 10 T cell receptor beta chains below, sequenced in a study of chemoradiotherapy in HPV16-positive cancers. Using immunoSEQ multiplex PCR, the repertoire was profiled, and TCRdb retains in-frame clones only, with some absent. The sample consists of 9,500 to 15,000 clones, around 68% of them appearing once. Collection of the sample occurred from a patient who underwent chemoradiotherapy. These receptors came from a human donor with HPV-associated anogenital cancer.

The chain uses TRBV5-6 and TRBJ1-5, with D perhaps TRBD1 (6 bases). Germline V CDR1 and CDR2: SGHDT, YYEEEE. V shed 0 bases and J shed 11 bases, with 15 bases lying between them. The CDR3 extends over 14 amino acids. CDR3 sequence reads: CASSLGQGTLTQHF. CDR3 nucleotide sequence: TGTGCCAGCAGCTTGGGTCAGGGGACCTTGACCCAGCATTTT. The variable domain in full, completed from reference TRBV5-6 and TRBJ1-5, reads DAGVTQSPTHLIKTRGQQVTLRCSPKSGHDTVSWYQQALGQGPQFIFQYYEEEERQRGNFPDRFSGHQFPNYSSELNVNALLLGDSALYLCASSLGQGTLTQHFGDGTRLSIL.

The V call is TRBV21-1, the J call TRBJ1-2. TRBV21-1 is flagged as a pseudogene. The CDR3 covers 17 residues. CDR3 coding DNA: TGTGCCAGCAGCAAAAAGGCTCGGGGTCCAGTTGATGGAGGCTACACCTTC. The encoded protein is CASSKKARGPVDGGYTF.

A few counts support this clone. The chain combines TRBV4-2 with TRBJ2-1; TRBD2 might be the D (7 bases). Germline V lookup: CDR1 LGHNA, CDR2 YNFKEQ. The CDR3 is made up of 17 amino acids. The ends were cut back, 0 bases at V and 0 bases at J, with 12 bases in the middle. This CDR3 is CASSQDEGGDSYNEQFF. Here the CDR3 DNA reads TGTGCCAGCAGCCAAGATGAGGGGGGGGACTCCTACAATGAGCAGTTCTTC.

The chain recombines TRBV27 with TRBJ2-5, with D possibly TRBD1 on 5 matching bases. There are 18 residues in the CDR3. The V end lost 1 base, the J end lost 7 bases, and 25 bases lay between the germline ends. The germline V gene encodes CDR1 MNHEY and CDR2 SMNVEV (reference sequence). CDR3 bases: TGTGCCAGCAGTTTATTCCCCCCCACAGGAGCCAAAGGGCGGACCCAGTACTTC. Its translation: CASSLFPPTGAKGRTQYF.

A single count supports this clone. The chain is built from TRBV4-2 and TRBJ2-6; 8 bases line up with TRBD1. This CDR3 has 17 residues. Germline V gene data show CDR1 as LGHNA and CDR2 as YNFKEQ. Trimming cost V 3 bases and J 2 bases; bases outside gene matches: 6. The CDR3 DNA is TGTGCCAGCAGCCAGGAACAACAGGGGGCTGGGGCCAACGTCCTGACTTTC. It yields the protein CASSQEQQGAGANVLTF.

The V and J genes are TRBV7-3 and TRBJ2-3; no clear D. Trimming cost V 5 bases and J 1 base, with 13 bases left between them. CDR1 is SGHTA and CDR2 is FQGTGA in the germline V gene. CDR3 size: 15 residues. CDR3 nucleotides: TGTGCCAGCAGCCCTATGGTGCAGGGCACAGATACGCAGTATTTT. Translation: CASSPMVQGTDTQYF.

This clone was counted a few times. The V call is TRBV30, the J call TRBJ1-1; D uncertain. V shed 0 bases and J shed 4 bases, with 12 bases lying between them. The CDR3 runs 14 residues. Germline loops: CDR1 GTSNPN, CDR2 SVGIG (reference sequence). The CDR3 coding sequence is TGTGCCTGGAGTGTAACCGACTGGGGCACTGAAGCTTTCTTT. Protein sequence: CAWSVTDWGTEAFF.

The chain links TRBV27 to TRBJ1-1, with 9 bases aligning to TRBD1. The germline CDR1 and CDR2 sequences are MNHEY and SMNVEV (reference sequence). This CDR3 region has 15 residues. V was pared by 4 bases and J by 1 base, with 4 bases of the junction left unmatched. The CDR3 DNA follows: TGTGCCAGCAGTTGGACAGGGGCCGGGAACACTGAAGCTTTCTTT. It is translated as CASSWTGAGNTEAFF.

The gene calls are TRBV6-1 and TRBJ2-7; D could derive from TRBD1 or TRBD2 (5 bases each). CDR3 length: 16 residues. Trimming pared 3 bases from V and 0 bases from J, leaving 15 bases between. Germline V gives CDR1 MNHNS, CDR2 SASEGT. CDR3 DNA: TGTGCCAGCAGTGATGGATTCTGGGGGAGCTCCTACGAGCAGTACTTC. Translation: CASSDGFWGSSYEQYF.

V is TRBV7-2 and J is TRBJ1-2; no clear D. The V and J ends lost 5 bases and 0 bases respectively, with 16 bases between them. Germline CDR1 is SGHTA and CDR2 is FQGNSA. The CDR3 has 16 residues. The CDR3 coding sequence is TGTGCCAGCAGCATGAGCTTGGAGGGAGCTAACTATGGCTACACCTTC. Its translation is CASSMSLEGANYGYTF.